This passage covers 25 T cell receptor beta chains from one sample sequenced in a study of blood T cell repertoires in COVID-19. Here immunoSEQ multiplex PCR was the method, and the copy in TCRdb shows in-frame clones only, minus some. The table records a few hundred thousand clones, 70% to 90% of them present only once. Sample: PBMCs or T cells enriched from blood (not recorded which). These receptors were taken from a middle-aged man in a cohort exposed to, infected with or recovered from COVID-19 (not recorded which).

The chain's CDR3 is CASSIGGGIPYEQYF. In nucleotides, the CDR3 is TGTGCCAGCAGCATAGGGGGGGGCATCCCGTACGAGCAGTACTTC. The rearrangement joins TRBV7-9 to TRBJ2-7, with TRBD2 as a possible D gene (7 bases). The CDR3 has 15 amino acids. Germline V CDR1 and CDR2: SEHNR, FQNEAQ (reference sequence). V was pared by 5 bases and J by 4 bases, with 18 bases between. The full variable domain, with the rest looked up from reference TRBV7-9 and TRBJ2-7, is DTGVSQNPRHKITKRGQNVTFRCDPISEHNRLYWYRQTLGQGPEFLTYFQNEAQLEKSRLLSDRFSAERPKGSFSTLEIQRTEQGDSAMYLCASSIGGGIPYEQYFGPGTRLTVT.

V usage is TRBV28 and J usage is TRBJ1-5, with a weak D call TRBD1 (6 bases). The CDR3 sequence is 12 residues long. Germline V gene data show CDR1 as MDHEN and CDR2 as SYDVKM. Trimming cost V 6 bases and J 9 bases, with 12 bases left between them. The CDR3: CASRSGVRPQHF. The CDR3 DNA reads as TGTGCCAGCAGGTCAGGGGTTCGGCCCCAGCATTTT.

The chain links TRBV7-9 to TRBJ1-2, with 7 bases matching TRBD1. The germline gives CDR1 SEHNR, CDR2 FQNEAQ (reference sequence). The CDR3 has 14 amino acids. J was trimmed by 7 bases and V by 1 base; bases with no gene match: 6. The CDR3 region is CASSLGSQGSGYTF. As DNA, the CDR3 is TGTGCCAGCAGCTTAGGTTCACAGGGGAGTGGCTACACCTTC. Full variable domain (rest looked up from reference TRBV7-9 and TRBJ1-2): DTGVSQNPRHKITKRGQNVTFRCDPISEHNRLYWYRQTLGQGPEFLTYFQNEAQLEKSRLLSDRFSAERPKGSFSTLEIQRTEQGDSAMYLCASSLGSQGSGYTFGSGTRLTVV.

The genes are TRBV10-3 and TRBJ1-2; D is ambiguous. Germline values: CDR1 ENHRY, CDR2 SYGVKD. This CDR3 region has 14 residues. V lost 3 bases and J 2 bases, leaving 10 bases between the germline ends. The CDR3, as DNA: TGTGCCATCAGTGATCAGGCGCCCAACTATGGCTACACCTTC. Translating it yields CAISDQAPNYGYTF.

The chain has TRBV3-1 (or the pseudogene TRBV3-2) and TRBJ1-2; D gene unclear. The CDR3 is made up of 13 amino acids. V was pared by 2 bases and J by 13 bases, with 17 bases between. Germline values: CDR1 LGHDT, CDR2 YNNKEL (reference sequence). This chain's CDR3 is CASSQLRSPASTF. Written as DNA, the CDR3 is TGTGCCAGCAGCCAACTTCGAAGTCCGGCTAGCACCTTC.

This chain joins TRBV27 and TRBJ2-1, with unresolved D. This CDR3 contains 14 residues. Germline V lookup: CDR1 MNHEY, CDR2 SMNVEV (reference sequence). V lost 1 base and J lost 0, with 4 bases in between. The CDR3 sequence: CASSLFSSYNEQFF. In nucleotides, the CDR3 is TGTGCCAGCAGTTTATTCAGCTCCTACAATGAGCAGTTCTTC.

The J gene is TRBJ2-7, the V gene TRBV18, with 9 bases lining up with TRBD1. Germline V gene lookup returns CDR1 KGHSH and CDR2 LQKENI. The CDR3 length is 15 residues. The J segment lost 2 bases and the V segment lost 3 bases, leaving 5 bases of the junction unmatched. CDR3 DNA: TGTGCCAGCTCACCGGGACAGGGCGACACCTACGAGCAGTACTTC. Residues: CASSPGQGDTYEQYF.

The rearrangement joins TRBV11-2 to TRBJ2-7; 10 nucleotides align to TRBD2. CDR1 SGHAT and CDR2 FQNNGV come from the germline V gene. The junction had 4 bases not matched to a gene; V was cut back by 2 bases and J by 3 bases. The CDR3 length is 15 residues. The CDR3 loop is CASSLFLAGVYEQYF. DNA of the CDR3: TGTGCCAGCAGCTTATTCCTAGCGGGGGTCTACGAGCAGTACTTC.

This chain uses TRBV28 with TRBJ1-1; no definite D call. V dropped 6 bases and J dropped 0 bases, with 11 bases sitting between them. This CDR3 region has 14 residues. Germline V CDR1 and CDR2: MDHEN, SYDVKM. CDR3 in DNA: TGTGCCAGCAGCCCGGCGGCGGTGAACACTGAAGCTTTCTTT. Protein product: CASSPAAVNTEAFF.

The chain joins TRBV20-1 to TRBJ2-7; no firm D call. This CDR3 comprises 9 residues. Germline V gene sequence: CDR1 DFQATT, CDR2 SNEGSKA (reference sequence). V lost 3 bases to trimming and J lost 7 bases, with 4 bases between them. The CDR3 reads CSASYEQYF. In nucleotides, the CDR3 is TGCAGTGCTAGTTATGAGCAGTACTTC.

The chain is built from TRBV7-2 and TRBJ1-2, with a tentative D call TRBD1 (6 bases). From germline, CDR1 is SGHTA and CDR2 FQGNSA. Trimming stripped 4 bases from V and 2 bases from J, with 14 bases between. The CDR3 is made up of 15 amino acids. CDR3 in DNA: TGTGCCAGCAGCTCTTACGGACAGCCCAACTATGGCTACACCTTC. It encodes CASSSYGQPNYGYTF.

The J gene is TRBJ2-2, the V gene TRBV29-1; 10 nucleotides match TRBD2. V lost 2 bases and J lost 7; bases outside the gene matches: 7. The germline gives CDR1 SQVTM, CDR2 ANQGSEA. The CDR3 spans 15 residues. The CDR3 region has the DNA TGCAGCGTTGAACCGGCTAGCGGGAGTGTCGGGGAGCTGTTTTTT. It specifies CSVEPASGSVGELFF.

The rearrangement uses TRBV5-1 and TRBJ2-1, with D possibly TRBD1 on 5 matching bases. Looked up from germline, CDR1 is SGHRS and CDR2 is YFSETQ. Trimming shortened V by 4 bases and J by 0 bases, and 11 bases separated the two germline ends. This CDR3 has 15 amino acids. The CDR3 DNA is TGCGCCAGCAGCCCACCCAGGGACTCCTACAATGAGCAGTTCTTC. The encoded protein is CASSPPRDSYNEQFF.

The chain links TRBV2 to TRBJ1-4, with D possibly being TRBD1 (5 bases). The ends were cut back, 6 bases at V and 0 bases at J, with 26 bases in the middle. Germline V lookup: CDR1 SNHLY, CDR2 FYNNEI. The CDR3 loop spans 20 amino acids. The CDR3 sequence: CASRGGFIGYRIATNEKLFF. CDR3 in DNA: TGTGCCAGCAGGGGGGGATTTATAGGATATAGGATCGCAACTAATGAAAAACTGTTTTTT.

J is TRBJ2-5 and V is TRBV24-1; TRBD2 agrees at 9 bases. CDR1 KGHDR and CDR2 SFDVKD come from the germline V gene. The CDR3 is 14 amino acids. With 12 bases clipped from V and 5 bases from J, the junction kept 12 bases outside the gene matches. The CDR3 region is CAAAPASGAETQYF. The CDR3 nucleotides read TGTGCCGCAGCTCCGGCTAGCGGGGCGGAGACCCAGTACTTC.

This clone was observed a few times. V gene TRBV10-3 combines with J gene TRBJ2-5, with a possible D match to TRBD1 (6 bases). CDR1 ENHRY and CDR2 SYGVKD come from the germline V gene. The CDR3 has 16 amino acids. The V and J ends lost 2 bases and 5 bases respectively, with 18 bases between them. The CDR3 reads CAISEASTGPGETQYF. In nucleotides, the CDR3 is TGTGCCATCAGTGAGGCAAGTACAGGGCCGGGGGAGACCCAGTACTTC.

CDR3 in DNA: TGTGCCAGCAGCCACTCTACTAGCGCTGACACCGGGGAGCTGTTTTTT. Amino acids: CASSHSTSADTGELFF. This rearrangement joins TRBV4-2 to TRBJ2-2; the match to TRBD2 covers 7 bases. The junction had 7 bases not matched to a gene; V was cut back by 3 bases and J by 3 bases. The germline gives CDR1 LGHNA, CDR2 YNFKEQ. CDR3 length: 16 amino acids.

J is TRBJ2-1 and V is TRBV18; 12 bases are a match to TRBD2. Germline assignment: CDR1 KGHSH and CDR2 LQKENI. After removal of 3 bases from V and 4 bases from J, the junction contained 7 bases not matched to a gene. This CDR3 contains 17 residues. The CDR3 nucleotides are TGTGCCAGCTCACCTGGTACTAGCGGGAGGCGGTACAATGAGCAGTTCTTC. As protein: CASSPGTSGRRYNEQFF.

The CDR3 bases are TGTGCCAGCAGCCAAAATCCCGGCTCCTACGAGCAGTACTTC. It is translated as CASSQNPGSYEQYF. The chain carries TRBV3-1 (or the pseudogene TRBV3-2) and TRBJ2-7; D is undetermined. Trimming shortened V by 2 bases and J by 0 bases, and 8 bases separated the two germline ends. This CDR3 is 14 amino acids long. The germline V gene has CDR1 LGHDT and CDR2 YNNKEL (reference sequence).

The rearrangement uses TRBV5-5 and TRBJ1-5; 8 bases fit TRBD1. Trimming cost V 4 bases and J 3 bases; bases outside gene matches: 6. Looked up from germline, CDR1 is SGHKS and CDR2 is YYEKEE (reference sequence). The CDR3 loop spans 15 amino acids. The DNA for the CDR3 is TGTGCCAGCAGCCCAGGGGGCGCGACCAATCAGCCCCAGCATTTT. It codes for CASSPGGATNQPQHF.

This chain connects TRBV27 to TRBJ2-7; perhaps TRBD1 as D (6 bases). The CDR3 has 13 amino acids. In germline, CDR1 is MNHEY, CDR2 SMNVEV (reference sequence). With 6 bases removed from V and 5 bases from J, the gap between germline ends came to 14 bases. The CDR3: CASSRGNLHEQYF. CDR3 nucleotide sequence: TGTGCCAGCAGCAGGGGAAACCTCCACGAGCAGTACTTC.

CDR3 amino acids: CASSLAGLGEQYF. CDR3 DNA sequence: TGTGCCAGCAGCTTAGCGGGACTAGGCGAGCAGTACTTC. The chain couples TRBV7-2 to TRBJ2-7, with 8 bases fitting TRBD2. The CDR3 runs 13 residues. V shed 0 bases and J 6 bases; nucleotides not matched to a gene: 1. Germline CDR1 SGHTA, CDR2 FQGNSA.

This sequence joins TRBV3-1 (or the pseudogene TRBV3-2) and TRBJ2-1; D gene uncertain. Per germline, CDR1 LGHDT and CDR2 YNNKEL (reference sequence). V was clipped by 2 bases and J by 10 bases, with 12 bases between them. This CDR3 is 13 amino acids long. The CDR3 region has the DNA TGTGCCAGCAGCCAACGCCAAACACACGAGCAGTTCTTC. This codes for CASSQRQTHEQFF.

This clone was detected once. Here the CDR3 DNA reads TGTGCCAGCAGTCCACTAGCGGGAGTAAAGAATGAGCAGTTCTTC. Its protein is CASSPLAGVKNEQFF. The chain couples TRBV2 to TRBJ2-1; 11 positions match TRBD2. Trimming removed 5 bases from V and 7 bases from J; junction bases left unmatched: 7. This CDR3 comprises 15 residues. Germline-derived CDR1 and CDR2 are SNHLY and FYNNEI. The full variable domain, completed using reference TRBV2 and TRBJ2-1, is EPEVTQTPSHQVTQMGQEVILRCVPISNHLYFYWYRQILGQKVEFLVSFYNNEISEKSEIFDDQFSVERPDGSNFTLKIRSTKLEDSAMYFCASSPLAGVKNEQFFGPGTRLTVL.

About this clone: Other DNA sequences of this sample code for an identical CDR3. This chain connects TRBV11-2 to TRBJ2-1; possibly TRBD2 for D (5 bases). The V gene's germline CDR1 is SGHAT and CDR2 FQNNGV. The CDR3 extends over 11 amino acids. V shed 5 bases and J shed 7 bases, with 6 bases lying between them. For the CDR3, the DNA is TGTGCCAGCAGCCGGGGAAATGAGCAGTTCTTC. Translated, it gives CASSRGNEQFF.